This T cell receptor (beta chain) was found in a study of shared clonotypes between healthy human individuals. Sequenced by immunoSEQ multiplex PCR; TCRdb stores in-frame clones only, minus some. Of some 690,000 clones in the sample, around 90% were seen once. V shed 7 bases, J shed 3 bases, and the junction held 5 bases outside the gene matches. Germline lookup yields CDR1 MDHEN and CDR2 SYDVKM. The length of the CDR3 is 14 residues. The source is a young man in good health. Some clones in this sample may be carry-over from other donors' samples. The source material was memory CD8+ T cells from PBMCs. Subset in this sample: CD45RO+ cells pooled with CCR7-negative TemRA cells. The chain has TRBV28 and TRBJ2-2; 7 nucleotides agree with TRBD1. The CDR3 is CASILRGYTGELFF. For the CDR3, the DNA is TGTGCCAGCATACTCAGGGGGTACACCGGGGAGCTGTTTTTT.